This T cell receptor beta chain is from a study of blood T cell repertoires in COVID-19. Background on the study: There were acute and convalescent COVID-19 samples, and they came from the United States, Italy and Spain. In each case, the material was cDNA or gDNA derived from T cells, B-cell-depleted T cells, or PBMCs.

Germline CDR1 SNHLY, CDR2 FYNNEI. This CDR3 spans 14 amino acids. The J segment lost 4 bases and the V segment lost 5 bases, leaving 4 bases of the junction unmatched. In the authors' workflow: Reference gene primers were amplified, and this amplification served to estimate nucleated cell counts. TCRdb's table, derived via immunoSEQ multiplex PCR, lists solely in-frame clones and lacks some. V and J calls plus clone size are reproduced from that table; the DNA served to infer D and trimming. The repertoire holds about 140,000 clones, with roughly 85% as singletons. The specimen was peripheral blood. The V call is TRBV2, the J call TRBJ1-3; 8 nucleotides align to TRBD1. This TCR came from a man in his fifties or sixties with acute or convalescent COVID-19. The CDR3, as DNA: TGTGCCAGCAGTCGGACAGGGACAGGAAACACCATATATTTT. Translated: CASSRTGTGNTIYF.